Below are 4 T cell receptor beta chains sequenced from a single sample in a study of read filtering for tumor transcriptome and immune sequencing. From approximately 400 ng of RNA, a library with molecular barcoded alpha/delta and beta/gamma adaptors was made. TCRdb called the reads again in MiXCR, with one record for every CDR3 protein. Among fewer than 30,000 distinct CDR3 sequences listed, approximately 14% were seen once. Sequencing was performed on a population of CD138-negative cells sorted from bone marrow. The source of these receptors is a donor aged 40 or older with multiple myeloma.

A few counts support this clonotype. The V and J genes are TRBV7-8 and TRBJ2-1, with TRBD2 matching 10 bases. The V gene's germline CDR1 is SGHVS and CDR2 FQNEAQ. The length of the CDR3 is 17 residues. V lost 1 base to trimming and J lost 4 bases; unmatched junction nucleotides: 7. The CDR3 bases are TGTGCCAGCAGCTTAGTGGTAGCGGGAGGCCAATACAATGAGCAGTTCTTC. This codes for CASSLVVAGGQYNEQFF.

This clonotype was recorded many times. The rearrangement joins TRBV19 to TRBJ1-5; TRBD1 might be the D (6 bases). Germline CDR1 reads LNHDA; CDR2 reads SQIVND (reference sequence). Deletions cut 6 bases from V and 4 bases from J, with 10 bases between. CDR3 length: 13 residues. CDR3 DNA: TGTGCCAGTAGCGGGACACGGAATCAGCCCCAGCATTTT. Residues: CASSGTRNQPQHF.

This clonotype has at least ten counts. The chain couples TRBV20-1 to TRBJ2-5; a weak D match, TRBD1 (6 bases). The germline gives CDR1 DFQATT, CDR2 SNEGSKA (reference sequence). CDR3 length: 14 residues. The ends were cut back, 1 base at V and 5 bases at J, with 14 bases in the middle. CDR3 sequence: CSARVSGTPETQYF. The DNA of the CDR3 is TGCAGTGCTAGAGTCTCCGGGACACCGGAGACCCAGTACTTC.

This clonotype was recorded a few times. This chain links TRBV18 with TRBJ1-3, with D perhaps TRBD1 (5 bases). CDR3 length equals 16 residues. The germline CDR1 and CDR2 sequences are KGHSH and LQKENI. Trimming left V 2 bases short and J 0 bases short, with 11 bases between. The DNA of the CDR3 is TGTGCCAGCTCACCATCGGAGGGACGCTCTGGAAACACCATATATTTT. Encoded protein: CASSPSEGRSGNTIYF.